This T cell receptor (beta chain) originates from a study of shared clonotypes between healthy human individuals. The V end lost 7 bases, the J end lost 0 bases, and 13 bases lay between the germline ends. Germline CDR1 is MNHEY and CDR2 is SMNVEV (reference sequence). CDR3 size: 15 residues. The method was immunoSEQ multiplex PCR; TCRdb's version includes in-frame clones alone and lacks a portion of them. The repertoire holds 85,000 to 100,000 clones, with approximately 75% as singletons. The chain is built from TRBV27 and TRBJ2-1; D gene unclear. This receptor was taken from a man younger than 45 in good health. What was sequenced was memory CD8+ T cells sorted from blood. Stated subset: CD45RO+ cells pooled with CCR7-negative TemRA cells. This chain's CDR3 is CASKSGYSSYNEQFF. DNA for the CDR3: TGTGCCAGCAAGTCGGGCTACAGCTCCTACAATGAGCAGTTCTTC.